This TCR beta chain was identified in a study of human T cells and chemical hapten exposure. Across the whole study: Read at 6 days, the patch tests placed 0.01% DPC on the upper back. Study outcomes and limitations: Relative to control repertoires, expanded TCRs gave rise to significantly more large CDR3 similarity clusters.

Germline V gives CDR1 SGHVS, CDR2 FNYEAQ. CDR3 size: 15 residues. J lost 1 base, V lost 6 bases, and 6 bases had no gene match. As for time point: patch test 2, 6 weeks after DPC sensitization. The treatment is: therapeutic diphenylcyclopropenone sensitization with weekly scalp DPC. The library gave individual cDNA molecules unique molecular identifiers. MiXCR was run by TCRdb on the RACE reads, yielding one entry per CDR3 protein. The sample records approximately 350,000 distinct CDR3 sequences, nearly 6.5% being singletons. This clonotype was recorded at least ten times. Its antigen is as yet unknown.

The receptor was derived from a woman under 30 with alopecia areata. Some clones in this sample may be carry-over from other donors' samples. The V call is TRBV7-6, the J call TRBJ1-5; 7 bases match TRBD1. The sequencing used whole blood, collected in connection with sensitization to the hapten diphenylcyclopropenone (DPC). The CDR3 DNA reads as TGTGCCAGCAGTTTGAACAGGGGAAGCAATCAGCCCCAGCATTTT. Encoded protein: CASSLNRGSNQPQHF. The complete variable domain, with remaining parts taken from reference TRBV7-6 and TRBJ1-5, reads GAGVSQSPRYKVTKRGQDVALRCDPISGHVSLYWYRQALGQGPEFLTYFNYEAQQDKSGLPNDRFSAERPEGSISTLTIQRTEQRDSAMYRCASSLNRGSNQPQHFGDGTRLSIL.